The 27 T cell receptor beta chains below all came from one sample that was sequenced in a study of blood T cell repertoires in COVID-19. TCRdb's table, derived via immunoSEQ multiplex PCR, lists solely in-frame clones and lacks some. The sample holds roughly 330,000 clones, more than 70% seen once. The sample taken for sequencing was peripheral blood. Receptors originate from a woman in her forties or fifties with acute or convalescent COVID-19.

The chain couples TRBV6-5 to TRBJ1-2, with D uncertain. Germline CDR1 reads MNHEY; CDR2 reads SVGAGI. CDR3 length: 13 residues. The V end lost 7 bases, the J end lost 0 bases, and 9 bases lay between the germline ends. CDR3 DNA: TGTGCCAGCACGGAGTTAACTAACTATGGCTACACCTTC. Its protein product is CASTELTNYGYTF.

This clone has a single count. This CDR3 reads CASSLSVSHEKLFF. DNA for the CDR3: TGTGCCAGCAGCTTATCGGTCTCCCATGAAAAACTGTTTTTT. The chain is built from TRBV7-2 and TRBJ1-4; D is undetermined. CDR3 length equals 14 residues. The V end lost 2 bases, the J end lost 6 bases, and 10 bases lay between the germline ends. Germline CDR1 is SGHTA and CDR2 is FQGNSA.

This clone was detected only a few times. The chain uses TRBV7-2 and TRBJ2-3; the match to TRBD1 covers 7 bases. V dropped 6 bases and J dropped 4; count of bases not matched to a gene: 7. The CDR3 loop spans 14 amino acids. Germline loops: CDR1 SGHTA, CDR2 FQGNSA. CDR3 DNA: TGTGCCAGCAGTCTACAGGGGCGGGCAGATACGCAGTATTTT. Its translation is CASSLQGRADTQYF.

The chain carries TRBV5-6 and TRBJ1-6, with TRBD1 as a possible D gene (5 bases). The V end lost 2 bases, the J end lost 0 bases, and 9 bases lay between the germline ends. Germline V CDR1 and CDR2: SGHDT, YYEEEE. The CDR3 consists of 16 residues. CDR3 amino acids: CASSFPGGSYNSPLHF. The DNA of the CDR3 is TGTGCCAGCAGCTTCCCCGGGGGCTCCTATAATTCACCCCTCCACTTT.

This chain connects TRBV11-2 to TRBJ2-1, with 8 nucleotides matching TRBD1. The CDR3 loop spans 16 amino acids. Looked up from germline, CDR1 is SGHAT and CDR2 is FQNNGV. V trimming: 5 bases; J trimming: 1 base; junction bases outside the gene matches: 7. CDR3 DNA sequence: TGTGCCAGCAGCCATCCGGGACAGGAGTCCTACAATGAGCAGTTCTTC. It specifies CASSHPGQESYNEQFF.

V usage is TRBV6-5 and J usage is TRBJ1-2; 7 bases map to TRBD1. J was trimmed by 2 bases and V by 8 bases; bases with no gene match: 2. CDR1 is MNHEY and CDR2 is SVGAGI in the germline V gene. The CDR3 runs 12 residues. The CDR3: CASQTGNYGYTF. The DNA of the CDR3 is TGTGCCAGCCAGACAGGGAACTATGGCTACACCTTC.

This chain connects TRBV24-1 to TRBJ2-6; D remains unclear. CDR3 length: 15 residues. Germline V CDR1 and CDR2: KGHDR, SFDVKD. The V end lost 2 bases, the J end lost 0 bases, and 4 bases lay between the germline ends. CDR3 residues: CATSDSRSGANVLTF. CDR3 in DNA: TGTGCCACCAGTGATTCCCGCTCTGGGGCCAACGTCCTGACTTTC.

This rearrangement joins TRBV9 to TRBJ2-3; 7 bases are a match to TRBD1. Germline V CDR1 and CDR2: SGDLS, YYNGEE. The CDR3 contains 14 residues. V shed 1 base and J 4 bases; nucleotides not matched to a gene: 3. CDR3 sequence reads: CASSVTGTADTQYF. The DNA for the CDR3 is TGTGCCAGCAGCGTAACCGGGACAGCAGATACGCAGTATTTT.

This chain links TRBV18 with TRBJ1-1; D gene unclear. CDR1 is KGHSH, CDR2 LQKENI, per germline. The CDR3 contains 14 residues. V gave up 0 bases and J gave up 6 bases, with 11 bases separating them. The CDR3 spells CASSPPVRQAEAFF. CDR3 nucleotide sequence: TGTGCCAGCTCACCACCGGTACGACAAGCTGAAGCTTTCTTT.

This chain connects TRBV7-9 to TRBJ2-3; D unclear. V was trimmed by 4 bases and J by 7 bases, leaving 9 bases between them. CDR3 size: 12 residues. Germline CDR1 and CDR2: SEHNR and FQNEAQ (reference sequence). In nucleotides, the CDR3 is TGTGCCAGCAGCTCCGGGTCTAATACGCAGTATTTT. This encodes CASSSGSNTQYF.

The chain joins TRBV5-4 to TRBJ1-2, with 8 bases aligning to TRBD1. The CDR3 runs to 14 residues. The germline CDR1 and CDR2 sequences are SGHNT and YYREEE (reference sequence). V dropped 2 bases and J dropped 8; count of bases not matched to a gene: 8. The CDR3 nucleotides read TGTGCCAGCAGCTTTGGGGACAGGTCCGACGGCTACACCTTC. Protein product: CASSFGDRSDGYTF.

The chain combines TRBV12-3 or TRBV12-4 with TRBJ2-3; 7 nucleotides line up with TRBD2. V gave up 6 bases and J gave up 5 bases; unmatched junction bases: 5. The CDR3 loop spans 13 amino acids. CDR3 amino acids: CASRAGVGDTQYF. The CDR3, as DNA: TGTGCCAGCAGGGCGGGAGTGGGAGATACGCAGTATTTT.

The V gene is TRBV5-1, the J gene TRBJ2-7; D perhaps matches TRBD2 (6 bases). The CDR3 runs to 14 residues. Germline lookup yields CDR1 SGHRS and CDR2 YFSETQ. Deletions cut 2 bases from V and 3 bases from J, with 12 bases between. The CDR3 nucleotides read TGCGCCAGCAGCTTATCGGGGGACGGCTACGAGCAGTACTTC. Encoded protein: CASSLSGDGYEQYF.

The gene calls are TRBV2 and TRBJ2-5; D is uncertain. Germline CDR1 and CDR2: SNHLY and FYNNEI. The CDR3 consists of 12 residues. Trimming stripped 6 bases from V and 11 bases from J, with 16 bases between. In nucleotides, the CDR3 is TGTGCCAGCAGGGGCCCCGTATTAACTCAGTACTTC. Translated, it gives CASRGPVLTQYF.

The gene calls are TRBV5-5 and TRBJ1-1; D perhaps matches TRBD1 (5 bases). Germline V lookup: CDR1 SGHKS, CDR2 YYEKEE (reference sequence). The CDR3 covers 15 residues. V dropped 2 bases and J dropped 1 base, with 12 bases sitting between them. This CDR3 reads CASSFLAQANTEAFF. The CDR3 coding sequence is TGTGCCAGCAGCTTTCTCGCACAGGCGAACACTGAAGCTTTCTTT.

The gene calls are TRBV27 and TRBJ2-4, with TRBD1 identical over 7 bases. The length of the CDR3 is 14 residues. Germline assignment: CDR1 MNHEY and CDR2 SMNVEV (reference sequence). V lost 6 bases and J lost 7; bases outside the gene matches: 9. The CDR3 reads CASRGRQGYNIQYF. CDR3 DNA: TGTGCCAGCAGGGGAAGACAGGGTTACAACATTCAGTACTTC.

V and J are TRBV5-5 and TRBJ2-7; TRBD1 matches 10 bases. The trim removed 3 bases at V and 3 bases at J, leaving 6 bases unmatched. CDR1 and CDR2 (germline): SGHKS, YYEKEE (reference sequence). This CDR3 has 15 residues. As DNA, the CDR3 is TGTGCCAGCAGCTCTCGACAGGGGGCCAGCTACGAGCAGTACGTC. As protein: CASSSRQGASYEQYV.

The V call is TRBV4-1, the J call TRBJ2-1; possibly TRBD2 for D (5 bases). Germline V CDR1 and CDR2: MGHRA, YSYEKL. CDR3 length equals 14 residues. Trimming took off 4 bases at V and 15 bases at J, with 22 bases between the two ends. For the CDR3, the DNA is TGCGCCAGCAGCCTCCGGGTCCTAGCCCCGAAGGGGTTCTTC. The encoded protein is CASSLRVLAPKGFF.

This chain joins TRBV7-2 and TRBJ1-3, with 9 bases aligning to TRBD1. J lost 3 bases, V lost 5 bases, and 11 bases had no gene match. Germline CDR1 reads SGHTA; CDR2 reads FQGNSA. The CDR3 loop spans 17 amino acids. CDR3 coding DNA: TGTGCCAGCAGCGTAAACTCCGGGACAGGGAGTGGAAACACCATATATTTT. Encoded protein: CASSVNSGTGSGNTIYF.

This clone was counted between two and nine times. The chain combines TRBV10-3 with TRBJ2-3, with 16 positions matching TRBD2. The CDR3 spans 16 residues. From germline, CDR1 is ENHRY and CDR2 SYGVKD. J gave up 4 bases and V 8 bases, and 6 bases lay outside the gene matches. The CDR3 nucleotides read TGTGCCATCGCCGGGACTAGCGGGAGGGGTGCAGATACGCAGTATTTT. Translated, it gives CAIAGTSGRGADTQYF.

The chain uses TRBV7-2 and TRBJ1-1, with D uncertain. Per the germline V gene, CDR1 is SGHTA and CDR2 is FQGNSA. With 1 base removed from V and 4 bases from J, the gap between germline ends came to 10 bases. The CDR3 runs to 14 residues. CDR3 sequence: CASSLGGSITEAFF. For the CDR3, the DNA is TGTGCCAGCAGCTTAGGAGGGTCGATCACTGAAGCTTTCTTT.

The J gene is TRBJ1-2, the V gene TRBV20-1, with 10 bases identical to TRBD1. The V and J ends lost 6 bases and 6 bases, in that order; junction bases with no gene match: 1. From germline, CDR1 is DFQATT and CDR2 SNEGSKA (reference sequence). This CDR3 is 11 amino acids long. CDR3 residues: CSAGTGDGYTF. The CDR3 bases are TGCAGTGCCGGGACAGGGGATGGCTACACCTTC.

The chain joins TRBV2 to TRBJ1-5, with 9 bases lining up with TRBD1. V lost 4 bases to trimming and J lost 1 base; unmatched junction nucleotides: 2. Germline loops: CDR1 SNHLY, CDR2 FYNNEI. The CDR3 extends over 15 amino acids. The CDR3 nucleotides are TGTGCCAGCAGTGGCGGGACAGGGAGCAATCAGCCCCAGCATTTT. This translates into CASSGGTGSNQPQHF.

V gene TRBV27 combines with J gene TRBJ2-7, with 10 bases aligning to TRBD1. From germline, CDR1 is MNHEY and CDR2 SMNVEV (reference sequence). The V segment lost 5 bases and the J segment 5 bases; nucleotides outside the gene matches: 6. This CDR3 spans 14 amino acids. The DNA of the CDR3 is TGTGCCAGCAGTCCGGGACAGGGGATCGACGAGCAGTACTTC. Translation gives CASSPGQGIDEQYF.

The CDR3 DNA follows: TGTGCCAGCTCACGGGACTTGAAGGAGACCCAGTACTTC. As protein: CASSRDLKETQYF. The chain recombines TRBV18 with TRBJ2-5; possibly TRBD2 for D (6 bases). The CDR3 spans 13 residues. CDR1 and CDR2 (germline): KGHSH, LQKENI. The V and J ends lost 4 bases and 5 bases respectively, with 11 bases between them.

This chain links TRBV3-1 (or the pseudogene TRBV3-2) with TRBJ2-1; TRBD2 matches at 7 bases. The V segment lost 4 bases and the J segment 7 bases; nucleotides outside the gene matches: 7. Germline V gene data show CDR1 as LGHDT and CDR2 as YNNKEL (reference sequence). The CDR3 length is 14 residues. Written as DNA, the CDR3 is TGTGCCAGCAGCCCCCCCGGGAGGCCTAATGAGCAGTTCTTC. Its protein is CASSPPGRPNEQFF.

CDR3 DNA sequence: TGTGCCAGCAGCTTACTTGCGGAGACCCAGTACTTC. The encoded protein is CASSLLAETQYF. V is TRBV7-9 and J is TRBJ2-5; D is uncertain. Germline CDR1 and CDR2: SEHNR and FQNEAQ (reference sequence). This CDR3 spans 12 amino acids. Trimming cost V 2 bases and J 5 bases, with 6 bases left between them. Full variable domain (remainder filled in from reference TRBV7-9 and TRBJ2-5): DTGVSQNPRHKITKRGQNVTFRCDPISEHNRLYWYRQTLGQGPEFLTYFQNEAQLEKSRLLSDRFSAERPKGSFSTLEIQRTEQGDSAMYLCASSLLAETQYFGPGTRLLVL.